This T cell receptor beta chain came from a study of tumor-infiltrating lymphocytes in primary liver carcinoma. As for the study in general: Between about 4 and 11 cm across, the tumors were all of stage T1-T3 N0M0. Overall study results and limits: Tumors significantly exceeded blood in top-250-clone fraction (p = 0.039). Roughly 8-25% of top clones, and no more, occurred in all five tumor regions. Relative to tumor region pairs, the tumor-adjacent and tumor-blood pairs showed overlap that was lower.

The CDR3 spans 14 residues. Germline-derived CDR1 and CDR2 are SGHVS and FQNEAQ. Between roughly 20 and 32 mg of unsorted bulk tissue served as the source from which RNA and DNA were co-extracted. A constant-region primer served to make TCR beta cDNA from about 500 ng total RNA. ARM-PCR was slightly modified, and three nested multiplex PCR rounds with it gave rise to the TCR beta libraries. Forward primers for TRBV1-TRBV30 and a C-beta reverse primer served the first two PCR rounds, at roughly 10 cycles each. Each CDR3 protein is one row after TCRdb ran MiXCR on the multiplex PCR reads. The table lists approximately 54,000 distinct CDR3 sequences, over 65% of them singletons. For this clonotype: Antigen: not known. One end of the junction does not line up with germline, which may come from a read error.

The chain carries TRBV7-8 and TRBJ2-7; D possibly corresponds to TRBD1 (5 bases). The sample consisted of liver tumor tissue from sampling region 2. Stated subset: tumor region T2, inferior pole. This receptor was obtained from a middle-aged man with primary liver carcinoma and hepatitis B virus infection. Here the CDR3 reads CANSFVIGACEQYF. The CDR3 bases are TGTGCCAACAGCTTTGTGATAGGGGCCTGCGAGCAGTACTTC.